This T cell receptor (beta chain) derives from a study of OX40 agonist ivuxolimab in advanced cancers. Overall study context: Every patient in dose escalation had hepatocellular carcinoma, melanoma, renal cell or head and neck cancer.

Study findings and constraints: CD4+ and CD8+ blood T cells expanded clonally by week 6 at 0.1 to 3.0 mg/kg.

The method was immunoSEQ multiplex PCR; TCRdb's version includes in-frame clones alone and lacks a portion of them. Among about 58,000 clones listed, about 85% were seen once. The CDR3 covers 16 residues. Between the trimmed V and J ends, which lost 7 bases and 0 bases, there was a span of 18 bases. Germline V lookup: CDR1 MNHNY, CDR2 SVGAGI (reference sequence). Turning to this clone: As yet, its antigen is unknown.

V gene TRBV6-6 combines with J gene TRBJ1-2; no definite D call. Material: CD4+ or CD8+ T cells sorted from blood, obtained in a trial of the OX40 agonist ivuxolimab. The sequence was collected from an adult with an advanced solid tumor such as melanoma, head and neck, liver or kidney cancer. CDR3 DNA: TGTGCCAGCACCCGCCCCCGGGATACCTCTAACTATGGCTACACCTTC. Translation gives CASTRPRDTSNYGYTF.